This T cell receptor (beta chain) was identified during a study of control samples from healthy donors and cancer patients. Produced via immunoSEQ multiplex PCR; TCRdb's table is partial and in-frame only. The sample shows approximately 190,000 clones, approximately 91% of them seen only once. Germline V gene data show CDR1 as PRHDT and CDR2 as FYEKMQ (reference sequence). V shed 0 bases and J shed 8 bases, with 13 bases lying between them. The CDR3 extends over 14 amino acids. The sequence came from a man aged 30 to 45 in good health. The gene calls are TRBV13 and TRBJ1-2, with D perhaps matching TRBD1 (6 bases). Sequencing used blood. CDR3 in DNA: TGTGCCAGCAGCTTAGGGCGAGGGGGGACAGGCTACACCTTC. Its translation is CASSLGRGGTGYTF.